Below, 10 T cell receptor beta chains from the same sample are listed, as sequenced in a study of T cell responses to AZD1222 COVID-19 vaccine. The table came from immunoSEQ multiplex PCR; TCRdb's copy has only in-frame clones and leaves some out. The repertoire consists of about 55,000 clones, with around 89% occurring once and the leading ten covering just under 2%. Here the sequenced sample was peripheral blood, taken on day 0 of AZD1222 vaccination. Receptors were obtained from an adult in good health.

This clone was found once. V and J are TRBV7-2 and TRBJ1-1; no definite D call. Germline assignment: CDR1 SGHTA and CDR2 FQGNSA. CDR3 length equals 13 residues. Trimming took off 5 bases at V and 4 bases at J, with 11 bases between the two ends. For the CDR3, the DNA is TGTGCCAGCAGCAACGACCCCCTCACTGAAGCTTTCTTT. Protein sequence: CASSNDPLTEAFF.

This clone occurred once. CDR3 DNA: TGTGCCAGTAGTATGGGGACAGGGGTGGATGGCTACACCTTC. Amino acids: CASSMGTGVDGYTF. The chain uses TRBV19 and TRBJ1-2; 10 nucleotides match TRBD1. The germline CDR1 and CDR2 sequences are LNHDA and SQIVND (reference sequence). J gave up 6 bases and V 3 bases, and 4 bases lay outside the gene matches. This CDR3 spans 14 amino acids.

Note on this clone: This sample includes further DNA sequences coding for the same CDR3. The chain carries TRBV7-9 and TRBJ1-2, with no clear D. V gave up 1 base and J gave up 5 bases, with 5 bases separating them. The germline V gene has CDR1 SEHNR and CDR2 FQNEAQ (reference sequence). The CDR3 loop spans 12 amino acids. The CDR3 nucleotides are TGTGCCAGCAGCTTAGAAGGGTATGGCTACACCTTC. Translated, it gives CASSLEGYGYTF.

The chain couples TRBV6-5 to TRBJ2-7, with D uncertain. The CDR3 sequence is 11 residues long. Looked up from germline, CDR1 is MNHEY and CDR2 is SVGAGI. Trimming left V 6 bases short and J 2 bases short, with 5 bases between. Here the CDR3 DNA reads TGTGCCAGCAGCAGTCCCTACGAGCAGTACTTC. This sequence encodes CASSSPYEQYF.

The chain combines TRBV28 with TRBJ2-3; D possibly corresponds to TRBD1 (6 bases). This CDR3 comprises 15 residues. V was pared by 7 bases and J by 4 bases, with 18 bases between. Germline lookup yields CDR1 MDHEN and CDR2 SYDVKM. The CDR3 sequence: CASTGPQGFADTQYF. As DNA, the CDR3 is TGTGCCAGCACAGGGCCACAGGGATTTGCAGATACGCAGTATTTT.

The V call is TRBV15, the J call TRBJ2-1, with TRBD2 matching 11 bases. Germline V lookup: CDR1 LNHNV, CDR2 YYDKDF (reference sequence). J lost 3 bases, V lost 1 base, and 5 bases had no gene match. The CDR3 totals 17 residues. The DNA for the CDR3 is TGTGCCACCAGCAGAGTGACCGGGACTAGCGGCTACAATGAGCAGTTCTTC. Amino acids: CATSRVTGTSGYNEQFF.

V usage is TRBV6-5 and J usage is TRBJ1-1; TRBD1 matches 8 bases. J gave up 11 bases and V 6 bases, and 14 bases lay outside the gene matches. CDR3 length: 14 amino acids. Germline loops: CDR1 MNHEY, CDR2 SVGAGI. The CDR3 nucleotides are TGTGCCAGCAGCACGGACGGACAGGGTTCGGTGGCTTTCTTT. Encoded protein: CASSTDGQGSVAFF.

The chain joins TRBV19 to TRBJ1-2; D remains ambiguous. This CDR3 has 16 residues. Trimming removed 5 bases from V and 4 bases from J, with 20 bases in between. Looked up from germline, CDR1 is LNHDA and CDR2 is SQIVND (reference sequence). The CDR3 bases are TGTGCCAGTAGTCGAAACGAGGCAGCGCATAGCTATGGCTACACCTTC. It specifies CASSRNEAAHSYGYTF.

The rearrangement links TRBV25-1 to TRBJ2-3; 13 bases map to TRBD2. In germline, CDR1 is MGHDK, CDR2 SYGVNS. CDR3 length equals 15 residues. The V gene end was trimmed by 3 bases and the J gene end by 6 bases; junction bases not matched to a gene: 3. CDR3 amino acids: CASSDGLAGADTQYF. CDR3 DNA: TGTGCCAGCAGTGACGGACTAGCGGGAGCCGATACGCAGTATTTT.

The chain uses TRBV10-3 and TRBJ1-5; D is possibly TRBD1 (6 bases). V was shortened by 4 bases and J by 1 base, with 11 bases between the two germline ends. The CDR3 contains 15 residues. CDR1 and CDR2 from the germline V gene are ENHRY and SYGVKD. CDR3 coding DNA: TGTGCCATCAGTGCCGGGGGCAAGAGCAATCAGCCCCAGCATTTT. The encoded protein is CAISAGGKSNQPQHF.